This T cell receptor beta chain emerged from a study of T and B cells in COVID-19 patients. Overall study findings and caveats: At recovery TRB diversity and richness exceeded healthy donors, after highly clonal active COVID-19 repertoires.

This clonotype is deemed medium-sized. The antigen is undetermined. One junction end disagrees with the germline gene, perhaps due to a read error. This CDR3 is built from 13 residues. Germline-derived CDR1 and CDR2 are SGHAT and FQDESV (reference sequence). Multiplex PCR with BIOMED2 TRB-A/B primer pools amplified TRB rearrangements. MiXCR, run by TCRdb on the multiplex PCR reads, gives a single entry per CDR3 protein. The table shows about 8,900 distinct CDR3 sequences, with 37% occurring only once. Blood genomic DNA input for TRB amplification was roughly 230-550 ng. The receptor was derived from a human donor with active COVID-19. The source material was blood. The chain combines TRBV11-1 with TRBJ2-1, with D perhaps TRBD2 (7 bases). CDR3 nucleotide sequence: TGTGCCAGCAGCTTAGCGCAGGGACAAGGGGGGGTCTTC. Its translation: CASSLAQGQGGVF. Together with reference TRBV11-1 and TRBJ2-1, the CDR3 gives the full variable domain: EAEVAQSPRYKITEKSQAVAFWCDPISGHATLYWYRQILGQGPELLVQFQDESVVDDSQLPKDRFSAERLKGVDSTLKIQPAELGDSAMYLCASSLAQGQGGVFGPGTRLTVL.